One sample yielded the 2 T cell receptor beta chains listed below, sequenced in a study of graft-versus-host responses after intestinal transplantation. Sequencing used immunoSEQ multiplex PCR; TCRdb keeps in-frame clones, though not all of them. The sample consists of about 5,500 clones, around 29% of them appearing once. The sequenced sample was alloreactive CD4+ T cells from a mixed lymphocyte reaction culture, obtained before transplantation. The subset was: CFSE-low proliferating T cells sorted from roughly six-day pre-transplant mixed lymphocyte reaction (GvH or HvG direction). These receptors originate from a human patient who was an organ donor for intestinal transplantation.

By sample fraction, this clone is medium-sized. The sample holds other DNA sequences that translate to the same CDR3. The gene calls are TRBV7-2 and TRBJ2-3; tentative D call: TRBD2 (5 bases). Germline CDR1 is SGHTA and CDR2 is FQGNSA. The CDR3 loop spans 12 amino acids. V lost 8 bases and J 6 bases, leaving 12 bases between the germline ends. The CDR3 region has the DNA TGTGCCAGCGGTACGTCGGGGGATACGCAGTATTTT. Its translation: CASGTSGDTQYF.

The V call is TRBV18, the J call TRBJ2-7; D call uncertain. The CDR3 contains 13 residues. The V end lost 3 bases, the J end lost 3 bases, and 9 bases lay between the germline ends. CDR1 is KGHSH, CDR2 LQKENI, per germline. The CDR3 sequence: CASSPMVGYEQYF. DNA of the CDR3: TGTGCCAGCTCACCTATGGTTGGCTACGAGCAGTACTTC.